This T cell receptor (beta chain) was retrieved from a study of T-cell memory formation after mild COVID-19 (dated by TCRdb to the early 2020s). General notes on the study: TCR sequence clusters from the two donors were found to be largely donor specific. T-cell clones expanding and contracting after mild COVID-19 in a couple of donors were tracked by longitudinal TCRalpha and TCRbeta repertoire sequencing. Two young, previously healthy adult volunteers, one female and one male, were included in the cohort. Summary of the overall study and its limitations: The second-wave clones that peaked on day 37 were not confirmed to be SARS-CoV-2 specific. The study included only two mild cases, and larger cohorts that include severe cases with pre-infection samples were judged to be necessary. Contracting CD4+ clones were located mainly in the CM and EM memory subsets, whereas CD8+ clones were found to be enriched in EMRA. Some responding clones were found in pre-infection memory, which suggests that pre-existing cross-reactive memory T cells took part in the SARS-CoV-2 response. Clones contracting from day 15 to 85 had balanced CD4/CD8 phenotypes, while a second wave expanding from day 15 to 37 was biased towards CD4+.

Sequencing instrument: Illumina NovaSeq 6000. TCRalpha and TCRbeta cDNA libraries were constructed by 5'RACE with constant-segment primers, with sample barcodes and unique molecular identifiers being introduced. RNA was extracted from every sample with Trizol reagent. Amplification of the libraries took two PCR steps, and the second step added a second sample barcode plus Illumina TruSeq adapters. Sequencing of libraries was performed on an Illumina NovaSeq with 2 x 150 bp paired-end reads. Concerning the study's data processing: Reads were demultiplexed and collapsed into UMI-guided consensus sequences with migec v1.2.7. Using mixcr v2.1.11, UMI consensuses were aligned to TRA and TRB V and J templates and then assembled into clonotypes. A clonotype was counted as expanded or contracted only if both edgeR and NoisET called the change significant, with noise models trained on biological replicates. For edgeR calls, a false discovery rate-adjusted p below 0.01 and a log2 fold-change threshold of 1 were applied. PCA with hierarchical clustering of max-normalized trajectories of the 1000 most abundant clonotypes was used as exploratory dynamics analysis. The CD4 or CD8 phenotype of responding clones was assigned using the separately sequenced CD4+ and CD8+ repertoires. In TCRdb, the public reads were trimmed at Q25 with fastp and aligned with MiXCR, with productive beta chains retained. Every distinct CDR3 protein forms one entry, paired with its most common genes and DNA. The V and J calls shown here were made by TCRdb, not taken from the authors' results. The sample has around 320,000 distinct CDR3 sequences on record, 25% to 30% of them singletons. In total, the top ten clones hold approximately 12% of the sample.

Including the terminal cysteine and phenylalanine, the CDR3 comprises 14 residues. The only DNA kept is the CDR3, 42 bases in frame from the first base. The trim is 4 bases for V and 3 bases for J, with a gap of 14 bases between the germline ends. The germline V gene gives CDR1 as SGHRS and CDR2 as YFSETQ. Ficoll-Paque density gradient centrifugation was the method used to isolate PBMCs. This clonotype was counted a few times. Its binding antigen is unknown. Base qualities are not at hand, and no much larger clone is one base apart. This TCR came from an adult woman who had mild COVID-19 (a few samples of this study predate the infection). The sample titles of this study are shuffled in the database, so cell type and time point are left out; the donor was told from shared clones. The chain couples TRBV5-1 to TRBJ2-7; the D match is possibly TRBD1 or TRBD2, with 5 bases aligned in each. Source material: PBMCs or a T cell subset sorted from them (not recorded which). The nucleotide sequence reads as follows: TGCGCCAGCAGCGCGGCCGGGACCCTCTACGAGCAGTACTTC. This sequence encodes CASSAAGTLYEQYF.